This T cell receptor (beta chain) was recorded in a study of blood T cells in healthy people across ages. A second about 7 to 12 cycle PCR used barcoded and J-beta primers. TCRdb called the 5' RACE reads again in MiXCR, with one record for every CDR3 protein. Among 700,000 or so distinct CDR3 sequences, roughly 43% were seen once, and the ten largest hold around 30%. This clonotype appeared once. Its target is not known. At one end the junction does not follow the germline gene, possibly because of a read error. CDR1 is SGHTA and CDR2 is FQGNSA in the germline V gene. This CDR3 spans 16 amino acids. Overall study results and limits: Significant beta diversity loss was already apparent by age roughly 40, declining roughly linearly.

About 10 milliliters of peripheral blood were drawn from each donor into EDTA-treated tubes. Total RNA extracted from each sample amounted to at least 6 micrograms. The TCR originated in an elderly man in good health. V usage is TRBV7-2 and J usage is TRBJ2-5, with 7 bases fitting TRBD2. The end of the DNA fits TRBJ2-7 better, so the J call may be wrong. Sequencing was carried out using blood. For the CDR3, the DNA is TGTGCCATCAGCTTAGCGGGCGGGAGACAGATCGCCGAGCAGTACTTC. This translates into CAISLAGGRQIAEQYF.